This T cell receptor beta chain derives from a study of blood T cell repertoires in COVID-19. Some clones are missing from TCRdb's copy, which holds only in-frame ones; the method was immunoSEQ multiplex PCR. The table has 250,000 to 400,000 clones, roughly 87% seen once. CDR1 is SGHTA and CDR2 is FQGNSA in the germline V gene. V dropped 2 bases and J dropped 6; count of bases not matched to a gene: 2. CDR3 length: 13 residues. This sequence joins TRBV7-2 and TRBJ1-1, with 8 nucleotides matching TRBD1. The sequence was collected from a man in his forties or fifties with active or convalescent COVID-19. Input material: peripheral blood. CDR3 loop: CASSLLQGAEAFF. The CDR3, as DNA: TGTGCCAGCAGCTTACTACAGGGGGCTGAAGCTTTCTTT.